These 26 T cell receptor beta chains were sequenced from one sample in a study of T cell responses to AZD1222 COVID-19 vaccine. Profiling relied on immunoSEQ multiplex PCR, and the TCRdb table lists in-frame clones only, not all of them. The table lists roughly 150,000 clones, 85% to 95% of them singletons. The material sequenced was peripheral blood, taken on day 0 of AZD1222 vaccination. The source is an adult in good health.

The genes are TRBV3-1 (or the pseudogene TRBV3-2) and TRBJ2-4, with 14 bases matching TRBD2. The V gene's germline CDR1 is LGHDT and CDR2 YNNKEL (reference sequence). After removal of 1 base from V and 1 base from J, the junction contained 6 bases not matched to a gene. The CDR3 spans 19 residues. The chain's CDR3 is CASSQAGTSGSIAKNIQYF. The CDR3 nucleotides are TGTGCCAGCAGCCAAGCCGGGACTAGCGGGAGTATTGCCAAAAACATTCAGTACTTC.

The gene calls are TRBV7-8 and TRBJ1-1; D perhaps matches TRBD1 (6 bases). V was pared by 6 bases and J by 4 bases, with 18 bases between. Germline assignment: CDR1 SGHVS and CDR2 FQNEAQ. The CDR3 spans 15 residues. The CDR3 loop is CASRPKRTDRTEAFF. CDR3 nucleotide sequence: TGTGCCAGCAGACCGAAACGGACAGACCGCACTGAAGCTTTCTTT.

This clone was observed a single time. This chain uses TRBV5-1 with TRBJ2-1; 7 bases are a match to TRBD1. V shed 4 bases and J 3 bases; nucleotides not matched to a gene: 7. Germline-derived CDR1 and CDR2 are SGHRS and YFSETQ. The CDR3 extends over 15 amino acids. As DNA, the CDR3 is TGCGCCAGCAGCCACAGGGACAGAGTCTACAATGAGCAGTTCTTC. Protein sequence: CASSHRDRVYNEQFF.

The chain couples TRBV7-2 to TRBJ1-1; D is undetermined. The CDR3 spans 12 residues. Trimming shortened V by 0 bases and J by 8 bases, and 7 bases separated the two germline ends. CDR1 SGHTA and CDR2 FQGNSA come from the germline V gene. CDR3 sequence (DNA): TGTGCCAGCAGCTTAGCGCGGTCAGAAGCTTTCTTT. This sequence encodes CASSLARSEAFF.

This clone was seen only once. The chain carries TRBV6-5 and TRBJ2-7; 11 bases fit TRBD2. Trimming removed 0 bases from V and 5 bases from J; junction bases left unmatched: 6. The germline gives CDR1 MNHEY, CDR2 SVGAGI. This CDR3 has 16 amino acids. CDR3 sequence (DNA): TGTGCCAGCAGTTACTCGATTCTAGCGGGAGGCAACGAGCAGTACTTC. As protein: CASSYSILAGGNEQYF.

The count of this clone is one. The rearrangement uses TRBV15 and TRBJ1-3; 7 bases fit TRBD1. The J segment lost 7 bases and the V segment lost 1 base, leaving 4 bases of the junction unmatched. This CDR3 comprises 14 residues. CDR1 and CDR2 from the germline V gene are LNHNV and YYDKDF (reference sequence). CDR3 nucleotide sequence: TGTGCCACCAGCAGAGCGGGACAGATGAACACCATATATTTT. Residues: CATSRAGQMNTIYF.

V and J are TRBV18 and TRBJ1-6; tentative D call: TRBD1 (6 bases). The CDR3 consists of 13 residues. V dropped 5 bases and J dropped 10 bases, with 12 bases sitting between them. Germline CDR1 is KGHSH and CDR2 is LQKENI. The CDR3 loop is CASSSSGDSPLHF. The CDR3 DNA sequence: TGTGCCAGCTCATCCTCAGGGGACTCACCCCTCCACTTT. The variable domain in full, with the rest retrieved from reference TRBV18 and TRBJ1-6, is NAGVMQNPRHLVRRRGQEARLRCSPMKGHSHVYWYRQLPEEGLKFMVYLQKENIIDESGMPKERFSAEFPKEGPSILRIQQVVRGDSAAYFCASSSSGDSPLHFGNGTRLTVT.

The J gene is TRBJ2-7, the V gene TRBV6-1; 7 bases match TRBD2. Germline CDR1 reads MNHNS; CDR2 reads SASEGT. The ends lost 2 bases at V and 0 bases at J; junction bases unmatched: 7. The CDR3 is 16 residues long. The DNA for the CDR3 is TGTGCCAGCAGTGAACGGCGGGACTACCCCTCCTACGAGCAGTACTTC. It encodes CASSERRDYPSYEQYF.

The genes are TRBV27 and TRBJ1-2; tentatively, D is TRBD1 (6 bases). Germline CDR1 reads MNHEY; CDR2 reads SMNVEV (reference sequence). CDR3 length: 12 residues. V dropped 9 bases and J dropped 5 bases, with 13 bases sitting between them. The CDR3 coding sequence is TGTGCCAGTTATGGGGGCGCGTATGGCTACACCTTC. As protein: CASYGGAYGYTF.

J is TRBJ2-2 and V is TRBV28, with no clear D. The CDR3 length is 16 residues. Germline CDR1 is MDHEN and CDR2 is SYDVKM. V lost 6 bases to trimming and J lost 4 bases, with 18 bases between them. CDR3: CASSLTHIRVTGELFF. For the CDR3, the DNA is TGTGCCAGCAGCCTTACCCATATTAGGGTCACCGGGGAGCTGTTTTTT.

In DNA form, the CDR3 reads TGTGCCAGCAGTTTATCGACAGATGAAAAACTGTTTTTT. This gives the protein CASSLSTDEKLFF. This chain joins TRBV28 and TRBJ1-4; D possibly corresponds to TRBD1 (5 bases). The V gene's germline CDR1 is MDHEN and CDR2 SYDVKM. This CDR3 contains 13 residues. V lost 1 base and J 6 bases, leaving 6 bases between the germline ends.

The V gene is TRBV6-4, the J gene TRBJ2-2, with 7 bases matching TRBD2. After removal of 9 bases from V and 5 bases from J, the junction contained 15 bases not matched to a gene. The CDR3 contains 16 residues. Per the germline V gene, CDR1 is MRHNA and CDR2 is SNTAGT. The CDR3 DNA sequence: TGTGCCAGTACACGAAAGGCGGGAGATGATACCGGGGAGCTGTTTTTT. It encodes CASTRKAGDDTGELFF.

The CDR3 region is CASSSRLGGGTEAFF. DNA of the CDR3: TGTGCCAGCAGCTCTAGACTAGGGGGCGGGACTGAAGCTTTCTTT. The chain joins TRBV7-8 to TRBJ1-1; 7 bases are a match to TRBD1. This CDR3 has 15 residues. J lost 5 bases, V lost 4 bases, and 10 bases had no gene match. Per germline, CDR1 SGHVS and CDR2 FQNEAQ.

CDR3 amino acids: CASSPTGAYSSYNEQFF. The CDR3, as DNA: TGTGCCAGCAGTCCAACAGGGGCGTACTCCTCCTACAATGAGCAGTTCTTC. J is TRBJ2-1 and V is TRBV6-6; 7 bases are a match to TRBD1. The J segment lost 0 bases and the V segment lost 5 bases, leaving 10 bases of the junction unmatched. The CDR3 has 17 amino acids. Germline V gene sequence: CDR1 MNHNY, CDR2 SVGAGI (reference sequence).

In this sample, this clone turned up many times. The rearrangement links TRBV27 to TRBJ1-1; 10 nucleotides agree with TRBD1. This CDR3 is built from 15 residues. Per germline, CDR1 MNHEY and CDR2 SMNVEV (reference sequence). The V segment lost 5 bases and the J segment 4 bases; nucleotides outside the gene matches: 7. CDR3 bases: TGTGCCAGCAGTCCGCTCGACAGGGGGCTCACTGAAGCTTTCTTT. As protein: CASSPLDRGLTEAFF.

This clone was detected once. The gene calls are TRBV7-2 and TRBJ1-1; D call uncertain. CDR1 is SGHTA and CDR2 is FQGNSA in the germline V gene. Between the trimmed V and J ends, which lost 2 bases and 1 base, there was a span of 20 bases. CDR3 length: 18 amino acids. The CDR3 DNA reads TGTGCCAGCAGCTTACAATCCCCCTACGGGGTGGCGAACACTGAAGCTTTCTTT. The encoded protein is CASSLQSPYGVANTEAFF.

This clone was seen many times. Other nucleotide sequences in the sample specify the same CDR3. This chain connects TRBV27 to TRBJ2-7; no clear D gene. Germline lookup yields CDR1 MNHEY and CDR2 SMNVEV (reference sequence). Trimming removed 3 bases at V and 2 bases at J, with 8 bases between. The CDR3 spans 13 residues. CDR3 protein: CASSFGSPYEQYF. In nucleotides, the CDR3 is TGTGCCAGCAGTTTCGGCAGCCCCTACGAGCAGTACTTC.

The chain employs TRBV3-1 (or the pseudogene TRBV3-2) and TRBJ2-5; the D gene is possibly TRBD2 (6 bases). With 1 base removed from V and 4 bases from J, the gap between germline ends came to 13 bases. CDR3 length equals 15 residues. Per the germline V gene, CDR1 is LGHDT and CDR2 is YNNKEL (reference sequence). CDR3 sequence: CASSQAPGLPETQYF. CDR3 bases: TGTGCCAGCAGCCAAGCCCCGGGACTTCCAGAGACCCAGTACTTC.

This clone was seen only a few times. The chain recombines TRBV30 with TRBJ1-3; D not resolved. The V gene lost 5 bases and the J gene lost 0 bases, with 11 bases spanning the gap. CDR1 and CDR2 (germline): GTSNPN, SVGIG (reference sequence). CDR3 size: 14 residues. The CDR3 spells CAWEPGDSGNTIYF. CDR3 bases: TGTGCCTGGGAACCCGGAGACTCTGGAAACACCATATATTTT.

For the CDR3, the DNA is TGTGCCTGGACCAAGCGGGGGACCTATAATTCACCCCTCCACTTT. It translates to CAWTKRGTYNSPLHF. The chain recombines TRBV30 with TRBJ1-6, with a possible D match to TRBD1 (5 bases). Trimming took off 4 bases at V and 2 bases at J, with 12 bases between the two ends. The CDR3 totals 15 residues. Germline V gene lookup returns CDR1 GTSNPN and CDR2 SVGIG (reference sequence). The full variable domain, rest sourced from reference TRBV30 and TRBJ1-6, is SQTIHQWPATLVQPVGSPLSLECTVEGTSNPNLYWYRQAAGRGLQLLFYSVGIGQISSEVPQNLSASRPQDRQFILSSKKLLLSDSGFYLCAWTKRGTYNSPLHFGNGTRLTVT.

V gene TRBV29-1 combines with J gene TRBJ1-2; D perhaps matches TRBD1 (5 bases). In germline, CDR1 is SQVTM, CDR2 ANQGSEA. CDR3 length equals 12 residues. The ends were cut back, 4 bases at V and 6 bases at J, with 12 bases in the middle. The CDR3 here is CSVGGSFNGYTF. Here the CDR3 DNA reads TGCAGCGTTGGGGGCTCCTTTAATGGCTACACCTTC.

This clone was seen a few times. This chain links TRBV4-1 with TRBJ2-7; D is possibly TRBD2 (5 bases). The ends were cut back, 0 bases at V and 6 bases at J, with 9 bases in the middle. CDR1 is MGHRA, CDR2 YSYEKL, per germline. The CDR3 is 13 residues long. CDR3: CASSQDIGLEQYF. The CDR3 DNA reads TGCGCCAGCAGCCAAGATATAGGACTCGAGCAGTACTTC.

J is TRBJ1-2 and V is TRBV7-9; 10 bases fit TRBD1. After removal of 4 bases from V and 3 bases from J, the junction contained 8 bases not matched to a gene. Germline V gives CDR1 SEHNR, CDR2 FQNEAQ (reference sequence). CDR3 length: 16 residues. CDR3: CASSSFRDRGDYGYTF. As DNA, the CDR3 is TGTGCCAGCAGCTCATTCCGGGACAGGGGAGACTATGGCTACACCTTC. The full variable domain, with the rest looked up from reference TRBV7-9 and TRBJ1-2, is DTGVSQNPRHKITKRGQNVTFRCDPISEHNRLYWYRQTLGQGPEFLTYFQNEAQLEKSRLLSDRFSAERPKGSFSTLEIQRTEQGDSAMYLCASSSFRDRGDYGYTFGSGTRLTVV.

The chain carries TRBV4-1 and TRBJ1-2, with D maybe TRBD1 (5 bases). Trimming left V 7 bases short and J 5 bases short, with 23 bases between. The germline CDR1 and CDR2 sequences are MGHRA and YSYEKL. The CDR3 contains 16 residues. In DNA, the CDR3 is TGCGCCAGCACTCCAAAGAAAGGACACATTCTATATGGCTACACCTTC. It encodes CASTPKKGHILYGYTF.

The V call is TRBV9, the J call TRBJ1-6; D not resolved. V gave up 3 bases and J gave up 10 bases, with 11 bases separating them. Germline CDR1 reads SGDLS; CDR2 reads YYNGEE. CDR3 length: 13 amino acids. This CDR3 is CASSGRELSPLHF. The CDR3 DNA sequence: TGTGCCAGCAGCGGGAGGGAGCTGTCACCCCTCCACTTT.

The rearrangement uses TRBV30 and TRBJ1-3; 7 bases fit TRBD1. Germline CDR1 and CDR2: GTSNPN and SVGIG (reference sequence). This CDR3 spans 14 amino acids. The V gene end was trimmed by 5 bases and the J gene end by 7 bases; junction bases not matched to a gene: 11. The CDR3 bases are TGTGCCTGGGAACCCTCGGGAGGGGGCAACACCATATATTTT. It is translated as CAWEPSGGGNTIYF.